Following are 24 T cell receptor beta chains from one sample sequenced in a study of blood T cell repertoires in COVID-19. Repertoires were generated with immunoSEQ multiplex PCR, while TCRdb's copy carries only in-frame clones and drops some. In the table there are tens of thousands of clones, roughly 84% of which are singletons. The sample taken for sequencing was peripheral blood. These receptor sequences come from a man aged 45-60 years with active COVID-19.

This clone was recorded only once. This sequence joins TRBV5-4 and TRBJ1-1; possibly TRBD1 for D (6 bases). CDR3 length equals 16 residues. V gave up 4 bases and J gave up 4 bases, with 20 bases separating them. Germline lookup yields CDR1 SGHNT and CDR2 YYREEE (reference sequence). The CDR3 spells CASSLARGRGATEAFF. As DNA, the CDR3 is TGTGCCAGCAGCCTCGCAAGGGGCAGGGGAGCCACTGAAGCTTTCTTT.

CDR3 amino acids: CASSYGPDQPQHF. The CDR3 DNA reads as TGTGCCAGCAGTTACGGTCCGGATCAGCCCCAGCATTTT. The chain couples TRBV6-2 or TRBV6-3 to TRBJ1-5; D ambiguous. Germline V gives CDR1 MNHEY, CDR2 SVGEGT. The CDR3 is 13 amino acids. Trimming shortened V by 2 bases and J by 5 bases, and 7 bases separated the two germline ends.

The genes are TRBV5-4 and TRBJ2-3; D uncertain. With 0 bases removed from V and 5 bases from J, the gap between germline ends came to 4 bases. CDR1 and CDR2 from the germline V gene are SGHNT and YYREEE (reference sequence). The CDR3 sequence is 12 residues long. CDR3 nucleotides: TGTGCCAGCAGCTTGGCGAGAGATACGCAGTATTTT. Amino acids: CASSLARDTQYF.

This chain links TRBV19 with TRBJ1-1; maybe TRBD1 (5 bases). The CDR3 runs to 12 residues. Trimming removed 3 bases at V and 4 bases at J, with 6 bases between. Germline-derived CDR1 and CDR2 are LNHDA and SQIVND (reference sequence). The CDR3 loop reads CASSMGGTEAFF. The CDR3 DNA reads TGTGCCAGTAGTATGGGGGGCACTGAAGCTTTCTTT.

V is TRBV6-5 and J is TRBJ1-6; a weak D match, TRBD1 (5 bases). Germline V lookup: CDR1 MNHEY, CDR2 SVGAGI. This CDR3 comprises 15 residues. The V end was cut by 6 bases, the J end by 7 bases, with 16 bases between. CDR3 loop: CASRKARQTNSPLHF. CDR3 DNA sequence: TGTGCCAGCAGAAAGGCCCGACAGACCAATTCACCCCTCCACTTT.

In its sample, this clone was seen once. In nucleotides, the CDR3 is TGTGCCAGCAGCCTAGGGGACCTCAGGGGGAAGGAGACCCAGTACTTC. Amino acid sequence: CASSLGDLRGKETQYF. V gene TRBV27 combines with J gene TRBJ2-5, with 7 bases lining up with TRBD1. Germline V lookup: CDR1 MNHEY, CDR2 SMNVEV (reference sequence). This CDR3 is built from 16 residues. V was clipped by 6 bases and J by 5 bases; unmatched bases: 15.

This chain joins TRBV27 and TRBJ2-6, with D possibly being TRBD1 (5 bases). The V end was cut by 5 bases, the J end by 0 bases, with 8 bases between. CDR3 length equals 15 residues. The V gene's germline CDR1 is MNHEY and CDR2 SMNVEV (reference sequence). For the CDR3, the DNA is TGTGCCAGCAGTCGGACACGCTCTGGGGCCAACGTCCTGACTTTC. It yields the protein CASSRTRSGANVLTF.

This sequence joins TRBV2 and TRBJ2-5; D is unclear. This CDR3 contains 15 residues. V gave up 5 bases and J gave up 2 bases, with 15 bases separating them. Germline values: CDR1 SNHLY, CDR2 FYNNEI. The DNA for the CDR3 is TGTGCCAGCAGTTTCGACACCAGGAATCAAGAGACCCAGTACTTC. Protein: CASSFDTRNQETQYF.

This clone was seen only once. The V and J genes are TRBV7-2 and TRBJ1-6, with 7 bases aligning to TRBD1. CDR1 is SGHTA and CDR2 is FQGNSA in the germline V gene. This CDR3 spans 15 amino acids. The junction had 5 bases not matched to a gene; V was cut back by 3 bases and J by 6 bases. CDR3 sequence reads: CASSLAGTANSPLHF. The CDR3 DNA is TGTGCCAGCAGCTTGGCCGGGACAGCTAATTCACCCCTCCACTTT.

The chain employs TRBV5-8 and TRBJ2-3, with D possibly being TRBD1 (6 bases). V was clipped by 4 bases and J by 0 bases, with 15 bases between them. The CDR3 is 16 residues long. Germline CDR1 reads SGHTS; CDR2 reads YDEGEE. As DNA, the CDR3 is TGTGCCAGCAGCCCAGGGGAGAGAACTAGCACAGATACGCAGTATTTT. Its translation: CASSPGERTSTDTQYF.

This clone has only one observation. The CDR3 here is CASTPSRGNTQYF. The DNA for the CDR3 is TGTGCCAGTACTCCATCGAGGGGGAATACGCAGTATTTT. The rearrangement links TRBV19 to TRBJ2-3; a weak D match, TRBD1 (6 bases). Germline CDR1 reads LNHDA; CDR2 reads SQIVND (reference sequence). Trimming took off 7 bases at V and 7 bases at J, with 15 bases between the two ends. The CDR3 covers 13 residues.

The chain joins TRBV27 to TRBJ2-1; TRBD2 might be the D (5 bases). The germline gives CDR1 MNHEY, CDR2 SMNVEV (reference sequence). This CDR3 has 14 residues. The ends were cut back, 5 bases at V and 8 bases at J, with 16 bases in the middle. The CDR3 bases are TGTGCCAGCAGTCCACCCACTAGGTTCCATGAGCAGTTCTTC. This codes for CASSPPTRFHEQFF.

The chain links TRBV6-2 or TRBV6-3 to TRBJ1-2; D remains unclear. Germline loops: CDR1 MNHEY, CDR2 SVGEGT. Trimming stripped 2 bases from V and 6 bases from J, with 10 bases between. The CDR3 length is 13 residues. The CDR3 DNA reads as TGTGCCAGCAGTTACCTCGAGTCCAATGGCTACACCTTC. It specifies CASSYLESNGYTF.

The chain combines TRBV7-9 with TRBJ1-4; 7 bases fit TRBD1. CDR1 is SEHNR and CDR2 is FQNEAQ in the germline V gene (reference sequence). The ends lost 5 bases at V and 6 bases at J; junction bases unmatched: 6. The CDR3 loop spans 14 amino acids. CDR3 sequence reads: CASSLGQGDEKLFF. Written as DNA, the CDR3 is TGTGCCAGCAGCCTAGGCCAGGGGGATGAAAAACTGTTTTTT.

This clone has more than one count but fewer than ten. The chain has TRBV6-1 and TRBJ2-1; tentatively, D is TRBD1 (6 bases). Germline V lookup: CDR1 MNHNS, CDR2 SASEGT. The CDR3 covers 14 residues. Trimming took off 1 base at V and 3 bases at J, with 7 bases between the two ends. The CDR3, as DNA: TGTGCCAGCAGTGAAGGGACAGACTACAATGAGCAGTTCTTC. Translating gives CASSEGTDYNEQFF.

The chain has TRBV14 and TRBJ1-4; 7 bases map to TRBD1. Germline assignment: CDR1 SGHDN and CDR2 FVKESK. The CDR3 sequence is 14 residues long. The trim removed 6 bases at V and 10 bases at J, leaving 11 bases unmatched. This CDR3 is CASSFQGGKAKLFF. The CDR3 bases are TGTGCCAGCAGTTTTCAGGGGGGAAAGGCAAAACTGTTTTTT.

The V call is TRBV6-4, the J call TRBJ2-2; D may be TRBD1 (5 bases). Germline V CDR1 and CDR2: MRHNA, SNTAGT. CDR3 length: 14 amino acids. The V end was cut by 5 bases, the J end by 2 bases, with 9 bases between. The CDR3 region has the DNA TGTGCCAGCAGTCGAGACAGAAACACCGGGGAGCTGTTTTTT. Encoded protein: CASSRDRNTGELFF.

This rearrangement joins TRBV9 to TRBJ2-5, with 7 bases aligning to TRBD2. The ends lost 2 bases at V and 1 base at J; junction bases unmatched: 8. This CDR3 spans 16 amino acids. Germline-derived CDR1 and CDR2 are SGDLS and YYNGEE. The chain's CDR3 is CASSVLGGGSQETQYF. The CDR3 bases are TGTGCCAGCAGCGTCCTGGGGGGGGGTTCCCAAGAGACCCAGTACTTC. Looking up the rest from reference TRBV9 and TRBJ2-5 gives the full variable domain: DSGVTQTPKHLITATGQRVTLRCSPRSGDLSVYWYQQSLDQGLQFLIQYYNGEERAKGNILERFSAQQFPDLHSELNLSSLELGDSALYFCASSVLGGGSQETQYFGPGTRLLVL.

CDR3 region: CASSLQDSPNSPLHF. The CDR3 coding sequence is TGTGCCAGCAGCCTTCAGGACAGCCCGAATTCACCCCTCCACTTT. The chain carries TRBV11-2 and TRBJ1-6, with D perhaps TRBD1 (6 bases). Germline V CDR1 and CDR2: SGHAT, FQNNGV. Deletions cut 5 bases from V and 7 bases from J, with 15 bases between. This CDR3 has 15 amino acids.

This clone was detected only a few times. The chain recombines TRBV30 with TRBJ1-6; weak D call: TRBD1 (5 bases). The CDR3 is made up of 14 amino acids. The germline V gene encodes CDR1 GTSNPN and CDR2 SVGIG (reference sequence). Trimming shortened V by 2 bases and J by 7 bases, and 12 bases separated the two germline ends. CDR3 DNA sequence: TGTGCCTGGAGTATAGGACAAGAGAATTCACCCCTCCACTTT. This encodes CAWSIGQENSPLHF.

This clone was observed a handful of times. This chain joins TRBV18 and TRBJ1-6; TRBD1 agrees at 10 bases. In germline, CDR1 is KGHSH, CDR2 LQKENI. V lost 3 bases to trimming and J lost 9 bases; unmatched junction nucleotides: 5. The CDR3 has 15 residues. The CDR3 coding sequence is TGTGCCAGCTCACCTTCCGGGACAGGGGTTTCACCCCTCCACTTT. Encoded protein: CASSPSGTGVSPLHF.

The chain employs TRBV24-1 and TRBJ1-1, with 9 bases lining up with TRBD1. Germline-derived CDR1 and CDR2 are KGHDR and SFDVKD. Unmatched junction bases numbered 7, after V lost 5 bases and J lost 4 bases. This CDR3 comprises 15 residues. The CDR3 DNA reads TGTGCCACCAGTGCTACCACAGGGGGCTTCACTGAAGCTTTCTTT. This gives the protein CATSATTGGFTEAFF.

The chain couples TRBV6-5 to TRBJ2-3; a possible D gene is TRBD2 (5 bases). This CDR3 is 13 amino acids long. The V end lost 7 bases, the J end lost 0 bases, and 8 bases lay between the germline ends. The V gene's germline CDR1 is MNHEY and CDR2 SVGAGI. CDR3 bases: TGTGCCAGCACCAAGCGGAGCACAGATACGCAGTATTTT. This encodes CASTKRSTDTQYF.

This chain uses TRBV27 with TRBJ2-1; a possible D gene is TRBD2 (6 bases). The CDR3 is made up of 14 amino acids. CDR1 and CDR2 from the germline V gene are MNHEY and SMNVEV (reference sequence). Trimming took off 5 bases at V and 0 bases at J, with 8 bases between the two ends. CDR3 residues: CASSLASSYNEQFF. In DNA, the CDR3 is TGTGCCAGCAGTCTAGCGTCCTCCTACAATGAGCAGTTCTTC.